This is a list of T cell receptor beta chains from one sample in a study of CD8 T cells in ankylosing spondylitis. TCRdb re-derived calls from the 5' RACE reads in MiXCR, one entry per CDR3 protein. The repertoire has just over 350,000 distinct CDR3 sequences, 20% of them found once; the top ten carry around 13%. The specimen was blood, either unsorted or a sorted T cell fraction (not recorded which). These receptors came from a male donor with ankylosing spondylitis or in good health (not recorded which). Each CDR3 is given with its conserved first and last residue. A D gene is named only where the DNA matches it firmly. Clone size is stated in some rows and not others, as once, few, many or a class when expanded.

CDR3 DNA | CDR3 protein | V gene | D gene | clone size | J gene
TGTGCCAGCAGTTTCCAGGGGGCGTACGAGCAGTACTTC | CASSFQGAYEQYF | TRBV27 | TRBD1 | NA | TRBJ2-7
TGTGCCAGCAGTTTAGCGCTAAGCGGGTGGACTGAAGCTTTCTTT | CASSLALSGWTEAFF | TRBV12-3/TRBV12-4 | NA | few | TRBJ1-1
TGTGCCACCAGTGATTTAAAGGGCGGGGAGCTGTTTTTT | CATSDLKGGELFF | TRBV24-1 | NA | few | TRBJ2-2
TGCGCCAGCAGCCAAGGGCGGGGGACCCCCTACGAGCAGTACTTC | CASSQGRGTPYEQYF | TRBV4-1 | TRBD2 | NA | TRBJ2-7
TGTGCCAGCAGCCCCCCCCCGGGACAGGTCTACAATGAGCAGTTCTTC | CASSPPPGQVYNEQFF | TRBV6-1 | TRBD1 | NA | TRBJ2-1
TGTGCCAGCAGCTCAATGTGGGGGGGTAGATACAATGAGCAGTTCTTC | CASSSMWGGRYNEQFF | TRBV21-1 | NA | NA | TRBJ2-1
TGTGCCAGCAGCTACCTTAGGCCGGACGGAACCACAGATACGCAGTATTTT | CASSYLRPDGTTDTQYF | TRBV27 | NA | few | TRBJ2-3
TGTGCCACCAGCTGGGGACGTTCCCAAGAGACCCAGTACTTC | CATSWGRSQETQYF | TRBV15 | NA | NA | TRBJ2-5
TGCGCCAGCAGTGTTGTGGACACCGGGGAGCTGTTTTTT | CASSVVDTGELFF | TRBV10-1 | NA | NA | TRBJ2-2
TGCAGTGCTAGAGATCGGGGGGGCAGCCCGCCTGGTGGCTACACCTTC | CSARDRGGSPPGGYTF | TRBV20-1 | NA | NA | TRBJ1-2
TGCAGCGTTGAGGAACAGGGGAAAAACATTCAGTACTTC | CSVEEQGKNIQYF | TRBV29-1 | TRBD1 | few | TRBJ2-4
TGCAGTGCTAGCCTTCGGGACTACGAGCAGTACTTC | CSASLRDYEQYF | TRBV20-1 | NA | NA | TRBJ2-7
TGTGCCAGCAGTACCCGGGACAGGGGGCGCGCGGCCAAAAACATTCAGTACTTC | CASSTRDRGRAAKNIQYF | TRBV6-1 | TRBD1 | few | TRBJ2-4
TGTGCCAGCAGCTTAACCAACAGGGGCTCCTACAATGAGCAGTTCTTC | CASSLTNRGSYNEQFF | TRBV7-3 | TRBD1 | NA | TRBJ2-1
TGCAGCTCCTTAGTGGACAGCGGGGAGCTGTTTTTT | CSSLVDSGELFF | TRBV29-1 | NA | few | TRBJ2-2
TGTGCCAGCAGTTTACCCTTCGGGGAGACCCAGTACTTC | CASSLPFGETQYF | TRBV12-3/TRBV12-4 | NA | NA | TRBJ2-5
TGTGCCAGCAGCGGAGAGGACCAGGGGATCTACACCGGGGAGCTGTTTTTT | CASSGEDQGIYTGELFF | TRBV2 | NA | NA | TRBJ2-2
TGTGCCAGTACCGTTAACAGGGCGTCAGGAGAGACCCAGTACTTC | CASTVNRASGETQYF | TRBV19 | NA | NA | TRBJ2-5
TGTGCCAGCAGTTTAATCGCGGCCGAGCAGTACTTC | CASSLIAAEQYF | TRBV12-3/TRBV12-4 | NA | NA | TRBJ2-7
TGCAGTGCTAGCCGGGACACATACACTGCGAACACCGGGGAGCTGTTTTTT | CSASRDTYTANTGELFF | TRBV20-1 | NA | NA | TRBJ2-2